The 32 T cell receptor beta chains in this list originate from one sample, sequenced in a study of T-cell reconstitution after alpha-beta-depleted transplantation in children. Unique molecular identifiers were incorporated into the prepared TCRbeta library. TCRdb reprocessed the PCR reads with MiXCR, giving one entry per CDR3 protein. Of around 380,000 distinct CDR3 sequences listed, approximately 10% are singletons. Sample: PBMCs from the stem cell graft donor, taken from the stem cell graft. The receptors here all came from a human donor who donated a stem cell graft to a child with acute myeloid leukemia.

This clonotype was detected only a few times. The rearrangement joins TRBV7-9 to TRBJ1-4, with a tentative D call TRBD1 (5 bases). This CDR3 spans 15 amino acids. Germline CDR1 is SEHNR and CDR2 is FQNEAQ (reference sequence). Trimming took 4 bases from V and 5 from J, leaving 14 bases between them. The CDR3 loop reads CASSSSGRRNEKLFF. The CDR3, as DNA: TGTGCCAGCAGCTCTTCGGGGCGGCGGAATGAAAAACTGTTTTTT.

This clonotype was seen a few times. The rearrangement joins TRBV6-1 to TRBJ2-6; no clear D gene. Trimming took off 6 bases at V and 3 bases at J, with 12 bases between the two ends. The CDR3 contains 15 residues. Germline CDR1 is MNHNS and CDR2 is SASEGT. CDR3 DNA: TGTGCCAGCAGCTCCACTCCAGGTGGGGCCAACGTCCTGACTTTC. Its translation is CASSSTPGGANVLTF.

This chain connects TRBV5-1 to TRBJ2-1, with TRBD2 identical over 12 bases. The germline gives CDR1 SGHRS, CDR2 YFSETQ. The length of the CDR3 is 17 residues. Germline trimming cut 2 bases from V and 6 bases from J; bases unmatched to any gene: 9. The CDR3 here is CASSLDVRTSGINEQFF. The CDR3 DNA sequence: TGCGCCAGCAGCTTAGACGTACGGACTAGCGGGATCAATGAGCAGTTCTTC.

This clonotype was seen a few times. This chain connects TRBV7-9 to TRBJ2-1; D tentatively fits TRBD1 or TRBD2 (6 bases each). Trimming stripped 8 bases from V and 10 bases from J, with 15 bases between. The CDR3 has 12 residues. The germline gives CDR1 SEHNR, CDR2 FQNEAQ (reference sequence). CDR3 coding DNA: TGTGCCAGCGACCCACAGGGAGGCGAGCAGTTCTTC. Protein: CASDPQGGEQFF.

Ten or more counts support this clonotype. The chain couples TRBV11-2 to TRBJ2-5; unclear D gene. Germline-derived CDR1 and CDR2 are SGHAT and FQNNGV. The CDR3 sequence is 12 residues long. Trimming took off 6 bases at V and 5 bases at J, with 10 bases between the two ends. The chain's CDR3 is CASRQVGETQYF. CDR3 sequence (DNA): TGTGCCAGCAGACAAGTGGGGGAGACCCAGTACTTC.

The chain carries TRBV7-8 and TRBJ1-2; the D gene is possibly TRBD1 (5 bases). The length of the CDR3 is 16 residues. The ends were cut back, 2 bases at V and 3 bases at J, with 16 bases in the middle. Germline-derived CDR1 and CDR2 are SGHVS and FQNEAQ. CDR3: CASSLSPDWGDYGYTF. The CDR3 region has the DNA TGTGCCAGCAGCTTAAGTCCCGATTGGGGGGACTATGGCTACACCTTC.

The rearrangement links TRBV9 to TRBJ1-1; a weak D match, TRBD1 (5 bases). CDR1 is SGDLS, CDR2 YYNGEE, per germline. The CDR3 runs to 15 residues. V was cut by 4 bases and J by 5 bases, with 18 bases left in between. The DNA for the CDR3 is TGTGCCAGCAGCCCAAGGGGACCAACGGGAACTGAAGCTTTCTTT. This codes for CASSPRGPTGTEAFF.

This clonotype was seen at least ten times. The chain carries TRBV5-1 and TRBJ2-2, with 8 bases aligning to TRBD1. CDR1 SGHRS and CDR2 YFSETQ come from the germline V gene. CDR3 length: 17 amino acids. V shed 0 bases, J shed 4 bases, and the junction held 8 bases outside the gene matches. This CDR3 is CASSLAQGAVGTGELFF. CDR3 nucleotide sequence: TGCGCCAGCAGCTTGGCGCAGGGGGCCGTTGGCACCGGGGAGCTGTTTTTT.

This clonotype was seen ten or more times. The gene calls are TRBV11-1 and TRBJ2-3; 8 positions agree with TRBD1. The V segment lost 5 bases and the J segment 2 bases; nucleotides outside the gene matches: 6. The CDR3 length is 15 residues. From germline, CDR1 is SGHAT and CDR2 FQDESV (reference sequence). The CDR3 protein is CASSVGTGDTDTQYF. CDR3 nucleotides: TGTGCCAGCAGCGTCGGGACAGGAGACACAGATACGCAGTATTTT.

This clonotype occurred a few times. The V gene is TRBV29-1, the J gene TRBJ1-3, with D unclear. This CDR3 spans 15 amino acids. Germline assignment: CDR1 SQVTM and CDR2 ANQGSEA. V was cut by 7 bases and J by 3 bases, with 19 bases left in between. CDR3: CSAIFHGRSGNTIYF. DNA of the CDR3: TGCAGCGCAATCTTCCACGGGAGGAGTGGAAACACCATATATTTT.

The sample holds a few counts of this clonotype. Here the CDR3 DNA reads TGTGCCAGCAGAGGACCGGGAACTGAAAAACTGTTTTTT. Its protein product is CASRGPGTEKLFF. This sequence joins TRBV6-1 and TRBJ1-4; no reliable D call. CDR1 is MNHNS, CDR2 SASEGT, per germline. V lost 6 bases to trimming and J lost 7 bases, with 12 bases between them. The CDR3 loop spans 13 amino acids.

This clonotype was picked up many times. The chain uses TRBV5-1 and TRBJ1-1, with a weak D call TRBD1 (5 bases). The V gene's germline CDR1 is SGHRS and CDR2 YFSETQ. The length of the CDR3 is 14 residues. Trimming stripped 0 bases from V and 6 bases from J, with 12 bases between. The chain's CDR3 is CASSLGGGTAEAFF. The CDR3, as DNA: TGCGCCAGCAGCTTGGGTGGAGGGACGGCTGAAGCTTTCTTT.

The table lists this clonotype with a few counts. The J gene is TRBJ2-3, the V gene TRBV27; the D gene is possibly TRBD1 (5 bases). This CDR3 has 14 amino acids. Germline CDR1 is MNHEY and CDR2 is SMNVEV (reference sequence). Trimming took 0 bases from V and 6 from J, leaving 10 bases between them. CDR3 residues: CASSLSGRIDTQYF. In nucleotides, the CDR3 is TGTGCCAGCAGTTTATCGGGGCGGATCGATACGCAGTATTTT.

This clonotype was seen repeatedly, ten times or more. The rearrangement uses TRBV10-3 and TRBJ1-2; TRBD1 aligns across 7 bases. The germline CDR1 and CDR2 sequences are ENHRY and SYGVKD. There are 13 residues in the CDR3. With 3 bases clipped from V and 8 bases from J, the junction kept 6 bases outside the gene matches. In DNA, the CDR3 is TGTGCCATCAGTGAACAGGGGTCTCGGGGCTACACCTTC. Protein: CAISEQGSRGYTF.

The chain is built from TRBV7-9 and TRBJ2-7; 10 nucleotides line up with TRBD2. Germline values: CDR1 SEHNR, CDR2 FQNEAQ (reference sequence). Trimming took 5 bases from V and 2 from J; bases not matched to a gene: 3. The CDR3 has 14 amino acids. The CDR3 sequence: CASSPLAGPYEQYF. CDR3 coding DNA: TGTGCCAGCAGCCCACTAGCGGGACCCTACGAGCAGTACTTC.

This clonotype came up a few times. The chain couples TRBV5-6 to TRBJ2-2; D not resolved. This CDR3 is 13 amino acids long. Germline CDR1 reads SGHDT; CDR2 reads YYEEEE. V lost 6 bases and J 5 bases, leaving 11 bases between the germline ends. The CDR3 DNA is TGTGCCAGCACCTCGGTTGATACCGGGGAGCTGTTTTTT. Amino acids: CASTSVDTGELFF.

This clonotype was seen a few times. The chain uses TRBV7-9 and TRBJ2-1, with 12 bases matching TRBD1. V lost 5 bases to trimming and J lost 7 bases; unmatched junction nucleotides: 6. The CDR3 contains 15 residues. CDR1 is SEHNR and CDR2 is FQNEAQ in the germline V gene (reference sequence). CDR3 sequence (DNA): TGTGCCAGCAGCGCGGGACAGGGGGCGCTTAATGAGCAGTTCTTC. Translating it yields CASSAGQGALNEQFF.

The sample holds a few counts of this clonotype. The V call is TRBV3-1, the J call TRBJ1-1; D gene uncertain. This CDR3 spans 13 amino acids. The germline V gene has CDR1 LGHDT and CDR2 YNNKEL (reference sequence). Between the trimmed V and J ends, which lost 4 bases and 3 bases, there was a span of 9 bases. CDR3 sequence reads: CASSLSPHTEAFF. CDR3 coding DNA: TGTGCCAGCAGCCTGTCCCCTCACACTGAAGCTTTCTTT.

The V and J genes are TRBV20-1 and TRBJ2-3; D remains ambiguous. The CDR3 runs 14 residues. V lost 5 bases and J 0 bases, leaving 12 bases between the germline ends. Germline CDR1 DFQATT, CDR2 SNEGSKA (reference sequence). The CDR3 region has the DNA TGCAGTGCTCCGGACGACACTAGCACAGATACGCAGTATTTT. It is translated as CSAPDDTSTDTQYF.

The V and J genes are TRBV7-2 and TRBJ1-1, with 7 bases fitting TRBD1. Per the germline V gene, CDR1 is SGHTA and CDR2 is FQGNSA. The J segment lost 5 bases and the V segment lost 5 bases, leaving 8 bases of the junction unmatched. The CDR3 length is 14 residues. This CDR3 is CASSRTGILTEAFF. The CDR3 region has the DNA TGTGCCAGCAGCCGGACAGGTATCCTAACTGAAGCTTTCTTT.

This clonotype was counted many times. This chain connects TRBV20-1 to TRBJ2-3, with 9 bases matching TRBD2. This CDR3 region has 17 residues. Germline assignment: CDR1 DFQATT and CDR2 SNEGSKA (reference sequence). Germline trimming cut 0 bases from V and 2 bases from J; bases unmatched to any gene: 9. The CDR3, as DNA: TGCAGTGCTAGAGATCCGGCAGCTAGCGGGGTCACAGATACGCAGTATTTT. This translates into CSARDPAASGVTDTQYF.

The rearrangement joins TRBV9 to TRBJ2-1, with 9 bases aligning to TRBD2. CDR3 length: 14 amino acids. The J segment lost 5 bases and the V segment lost 6 bases, leaving 6 bases of the junction unmatched. Germline CDR1 is SGDLS and CDR2 is YYNGEE. The chain's CDR3 is CASTASGDHNEQFF. In DNA, the CDR3 is TGTGCCAGCACCGCTAGCGGGGACCACAATGAGCAGTTCTTC. The whole variable domain, remainder taken from reference TRBV9 and TRBJ2-1, is DSGVTQTPKHLITATGQRVTLRCSPRSGDLSVYWYQQSLDQGLQFLIQYYNGEERAKGNILERFSAQQFPDLHSELNLSSLELGDSALYFCASTASGDHNEQFFGPGTRLTVL.

CDR3 protein: CASSQSGQGYEQYF. The DNA for the CDR3 is TGTGCCAGCAGCCAATCGGGACAGGGTTACGAGCAGTACTTC. The chain links TRBV3-1 to TRBJ2-7, with TRBD1 matching over 9 bases. Germline CDR1 reads LGHDT; CDR2 reads YNNKEL (reference sequence). Trimming took 2 bases from V and 4 from J; bases not matched to a gene: 3. CDR3 length: 14 residues.

The chain is built from TRBV20-1 and TRBJ2-3; 7 bases line up with TRBD2. V gave up 3 bases and J gave up 1 base; unmatched junction bases: 4. The CDR3 consists of 14 residues. Germline-derived CDR1 and CDR2 are DFQATT and SNEGSKA (reference sequence). The CDR3 DNA reads TGCAGTGCTAGGCTAGCGGATCGCACAGATACGCAGTATTTT. This translates into CSARLADRTDTQYF.

This clonotype was seen a few times. This chain connects TRBV10-2 to TRBJ1-6; a possible D gene is TRBD1 (5 bases). V was cut by 4 bases and J by 7 bases, with 14 bases left in between. CDR1 WSHSY and CDR2 SAAADI come from the germline V gene. The CDR3 is 15 amino acids. The CDR3 protein is CASSVPGPRNSPLHF. DNA for the CDR3: TGCGCCAGCAGTGTCCCAGGGCCGCGGAATTCACCCCTCCACTTT.

In this sample, this clonotype turned up once. The genes are TRBV19 and TRBJ2-2; no definite D call. In germline, CDR1 is LNHDA, CDR2 SQIVND (reference sequence). The V end lost 5 bases, the J end lost 6 bases, and 10 bases lay between the germline ends. The CDR3 runs to 13 residues. The CDR3 spells CASSPRWAGELFF. The DNA for the CDR3 is TGTGCCAGTAGTCCTCGCTGGGCCGGGGAGCTGTTTTTT.

This clonotype was observed at least ten times. This chain connects TRBV12-3 or TRBV12-4 to TRBJ2-5; 9 positions match TRBD1. The V and J ends lost 2 bases and 5 bases, in that order; junction bases with no gene match: 12. The CDR3 extends over 17 amino acids. The CDR3 sequence: CASSLMGDRVGLETQYF. The CDR3 DNA is TGTGCCAGCAGTTTAATGGGGGACAGGGTCGGGTTGGAGACCCAGTACTTC.

The rearrangement links TRBV30 to TRBJ2-7; no firm D call. Germline V gene sequence: CDR1 GTSNPN, CDR2 SVGIG (reference sequence). CDR3 length equals 12 residues. Trimming stripped 2 bases from V and 5 bases from J, with 10 bases between. This chain's CDR3 is CAWSTRVDEQYF. In nucleotides, the CDR3 is TGTGCCTGGAGTACCCGGGTTGACGAGCAGTACTTC.

This clonotype was detected ten times or more. The rearrangement uses TRBV10-3 and TRBJ1-1; D is uncertain. This CDR3 has 12 amino acids. The V end was cut by 6 bases, the J end by 3 bases, with 8 bases between. Germline-derived CDR1 and CDR2 are ENHRY and SYGVKD. CDR3 in amino acids: CAIRPDDTEAFF. CDR3 nucleotides: TGTGCCATCAGACCCGACGACACTGAAGCTTTCTTT.

CDR3 DNA: TGTGCCAGCAGCTTATTAGGCCAGGGTAGCAATCAGCCCCAGCATTTT. This sequence encodes CASSLLGQGSNQPQHF. The chain has TRBV7-2 and TRBJ1-5; the D gene is possibly TRBD1 (5 bases). Trimming removed 2 bases from V and 0 bases from J, with 11 bases in between. Looked up from germline, CDR1 is SGHTA and CDR2 is FQGNSA. The CDR3 extends over 16 amino acids.

A few counts support this clonotype. The chain has TRBV10-3 and TRBJ1-5; 7 positions agree with TRBD1. The V gene end was trimmed by 0 bases and the J gene end by 9 bases; junction bases not matched to a gene: 5. The CDR3 has 14 amino acids. Germline CDR1 ENHRY, CDR2 SYGVKD. The CDR3 DNA is TGTGCCATCAGTGAGTCACAGGGGCTTCGGCCCCAGCATTTT. It translates to CAISESQGLRPQHF.

This clonotype was counted between two and nine times. The chain carries TRBV12-3 or TRBV12-4 and TRBJ2-1; D not certain. V was trimmed by 5 bases and J by 2 bases, leaving 10 bases between them. CDR3 length equals 14 residues. CDR3: CASSADFTYNEQFF. DNA for the CDR3: TGTGCCAGCAGTGCTGACTTTACCTACAATGAGCAGTTCTTC.